A single sample is the source of the 7 T cell receptor beta chains below, sequenced in a study of identical twins. TCRdb reprocessed the 5' RACE reads with MiXCR, giving one entry per CDR3 protein. The sample records 1.5 million to 2 million distinct CDR3 sequences, around a third being singletons. The sample consisted of cord blood. The receptors here all came from a newborn girl in good health.

This clonotype turned up a few times. The chain carries TRBV12-3 or TRBV12-4 and TRBJ2-7, with D hard to call. Deletions cut 3 bases from V and 0 bases from J, with 9 bases between. The CDR3 sequence is 14 residues long. CDR3 nucleotide sequence: TGTGCCAGCAGTTTCCCCCCCAGCTCCTACGAGCAGTACTTC. It specifies CASSFPPSSYEQYF.

This clonotype was detected only a few times. This chain uses TRBV20-1 with TRBJ1-2; D gene uncertain. This CDR3 contains 12 residues. The germline V gene has CDR1 DFQATT and CDR2 SNEGSKA (reference sequence). Trimming cost V 3 bases and J 8 bases, with 13 bases left between them. In DNA, the CDR3 is TGCAGTGCTAGTTTGAGGTATGGAGGCTACACCTTC. Its translation: CSASLRYGGYTF.

CDR3 in amino acids: CASIHWGQDSGYTF. For the CDR3, the DNA is TGTGCCAGCATCCACTGGGGACAGGATAGTGGCTACACCTTC. This chain joins TRBV28 and TRBJ1-2; 8 nucleotides align to TRBD1. Germline V gene sequence: CDR1 MDHEN, CDR2 SYDVKM. The CDR3 is 14 residues long. Germline trimming cut 7 bases from V and 7 bases from J; bases unmatched to any gene: 11.

At least ten counts were recorded for this clonotype. DNA for the CDR3: TGTGCCAGCAGCTTAAGACTAGCGCCCGACTACGAGCAGTACTTC. Its translation: CASSLRLAPDYEQYF. The chain links TRBV7-2 to TRBJ2-7, with TRBD2 matching 8 bases. V gave up 2 bases and J gave up 3 bases; unmatched junction bases: 6. CDR1 is SGHTA, CDR2 FQGNSA, per germline. The length of the CDR3 is 15 residues.

The chain combines TRBV5-1 with TRBJ2-3; 10 bases map to TRBD2. This CDR3 spans 15 amino acids. After removal of 4 bases from V and 5 bases from J, the junction contained 7 bases not matched to a gene. The germline gives CDR1 SGHRS, CDR2 YFSETQ. In DNA form, the CDR3 reads TGCGCCAGCAGCCAAAGCGGGAGGGGAGGAGATACGCAGTATTTT. Residues: CASSQSGRGGDTQYF.

This clonotype has at least ten counts. The chain combines TRBV6-5 with TRBJ2-4; a possible D gene is TRBD1 (5 bases). This CDR3 is built from 14 residues. Germline loops: CDR1 MNHEY, CDR2 SVGAGI. V was trimmed by 5 bases and J by 1 base, leaving 9 bases between them. The CDR3 reads CASSPHRAKNIQYF. CDR3 DNA sequence: TGTGCCAGCAGTCCACACAGGGCCAAAAACATTCAGTACTTC.

Regarding this clonotype: A read error may account for a junction end that differs from germline. The gene calls are TRBV5-5 and TRBJ2-7; D uncertain. CDR1 is SGHKS, CDR2 YYEKEE, per germline (reference sequence). CDR3 size: 13 residues. CDR3 sequence: CTSSLQWAYEQYF. In DNA, the CDR3 is TGTACCAGCAGTCTGCAGTGGGCCTACGAGCAGTACTTC.